The clone carrying this T cell receptor beta chain was counted once. Using immunoSEQ multiplex PCR, the repertoire was profiled, and TCRdb retains in-frame clones only, with some absent. Altogether roughly 250,000 clones are present, around nine tenths being singletons, with the ten largest covering about 1.6%. Participants reported their clinical history, and cohort assignment relied on those reports. The sample originates from a study of blood T cell repertoires in COVID-19. Study-level information: T cells, B-cell-depleted T cells, or PBMCs supplied cDNA or gDNA.

What was sequenced was PBMCs or T cells enriched from blood (not recorded which). This sequence originates from a woman aged 45-65 years who had recovered from COVID-19.

CDR3 region: CASSLQGATNEKLFF. Written as DNA, the CDR3 is TGTGCCAGCAGCTTACAAGGGGCAACTAATGAAAAACTGTTTTTT. The chain recombines TRBV11-3 with TRBJ1-4, with D possibly matching TRBD1 (5 bases). CDR1 is SGHNT and CDR2 is YENEEA in the germline V gene. Trimming removed 2 bases from V and 0 bases from J, with 7 bases in between. This CDR3 has 15 residues.